Below, 24 T cell receptor beta chains from the same sample are listed, as sequenced in a study of shared clonotypes between healthy human individuals. TCRdb keeps only in-frame clones here, not all; method: immunoSEQ multiplex PCR. The sample carries some 580,000 clones, roughly 98% recorded once. Naive CD8 cells lacked CD45RO and underwent positive selection for CCR7, leaving out terminally differentiated effector memory CD45RA+ cells. Material for sequencing was naive CD8+ T cells sorted from blood. Receptors originate from a man aged 25-40 years in good health.

This chain uses TRBV4-1 with TRBJ2-2; 7 bases match TRBD2. The CDR3 totals 15 residues. In germline, CDR1 is MGHRA, CDR2 YSYEKL. Germline trimming cut 3 bases from V and 6 bases from J; bases unmatched to any gene: 7. CDR3 in amino acids: CASSHPGGLAGELFF. CDR3 coding DNA: TGCGCCAGCAGCCACCCCGGGGGGTTGGCCGGGGAGCTGTTTTTT.

CDR3 sequence: CASSFGTGGYEQYF. In DNA form, the CDR3 reads TGTGCCAGCAGCTTTGGGACAGGGGGCTACGAGCAGTACTTC. The rearrangement joins TRBV5-8 to TRBJ2-7; 11 bases are shared with TRBD1. The CDR3 has 14 residues. V lost 2 bases and J lost 3; bases outside the gene matches: 1. Germline lookup yields CDR1 SGHTS and CDR2 YDEGEE.

The DNA for the CDR3 is TGCGCCACCTCGGGGGGAAGCTACGAGCAGTACTTC. As protein: CATSGGSYEQYF. This chain links TRBV5-1 with TRBJ2-7; 7 bases agree with TRBD2. CDR3 size: 12 residues. Germline V gene lookup returns CDR1 SGHRS and CDR2 YFSETQ. V lost 9 bases, J lost 3 bases, and 6 bases stayed unmatched.

The rearrangement joins TRBV27 to TRBJ2-3; 12 bases line up with TRBD2. CDR1 and CDR2 from the germline V gene are MNHEY and SMNVEV (reference sequence). The CDR3 loop spans 18 amino acids. The J segment lost 0 bases and the V segment lost 8 bases, leaving 12 bases of the junction unmatched. The CDR3 protein is CASARPTSGRVSTDTQYF. The CDR3, as DNA: TGTGCCAGCGCTCGGCCGACTAGCGGGAGAGTCAGCACAGATACGCAGTATTTT.

This chain joins TRBV11-3 and TRBJ2-1, with 9 positions matching TRBD2. The V and J ends lost 2 bases and 7 bases, in that order; junction bases with no gene match: 6. The V gene's germline CDR1 is SGHNT and CDR2 YENEEA. The CDR3 is made up of 15 amino acids. CDR3 nucleotide sequence: TGTGCCAGCAGCTTAATAGCGGGAGCGGGGAATGAGCAGTTCTTC. Protein product: CASSLIAGAGNEQFF. Together with reference TRBV11-3 and TRBJ2-1, the CDR3 gives the full variable domain: EAGVVQSPRYKIIEKKQPVAFWCNPISGHNTLYWYLQNLGQGPELLIRYENEEAVDDSQLPKDRFSAERLKGVDSTLKIQPAELGDSAVYLCASSLIAGAGNEQFFGPGTRLTVL.

The J gene is TRBJ1-5, the V gene TRBV27; D unresolved. CDR1 and CDR2 (germline): MNHEY, SMNVEV (reference sequence). The ends were cut back, 5 bases at V and 4 bases at J, with 21 bases in the middle. The CDR3 has 17 amino acids. CDR3 DNA sequence: TGTGCCAGCAGTCCCGTCTGGACTGCTGGCCCTAATCAGCCCCAGCATTTT. Amino acid sequence: CASSPVWTAGPNQPQHF.

The chain is built from TRBV10-1 and TRBJ2-7, with 8 positions matching TRBD1. The CDR3 consists of 16 residues. From germline, CDR1 is WNHNN and CDR2 SYGVQD (reference sequence). V dropped 3 bases and J dropped 2; count of bases not matched to a gene: 9. The CDR3 spells CASSDSRQGLAYEQYF. The CDR3 region has the DNA TGCGCCAGCAGTGACTCCAGACAGGGGCTTGCCTACGAGCAGTACTTC.

CDR3 region: CASRLFLEGGSNTEAFF. The CDR3 DNA reads TGTGCAAGTCGCTTATTCCTGGAAGGAGGGTCTAACACTGAAGCTTTCTTT. This chain links TRBV12-2 with TRBJ1-1. TRBV12-2 represents a pseudogene. This CDR3 is 17 amino acids long.

V gene TRBV6-4 combines with J gene TRBJ2-3; D might be TRBD2 (6 bases). This CDR3 spans 14 amino acids. The V end lost 4 bases, the J end lost 1 base, and 9 bases lay between the germline ends. The V gene's germline CDR1 is MRHNA and CDR2 SNTAGT. CDR3 in amino acids: CASSVSGGTDTQYF. The DNA for the CDR3 is TGTGCCAGCAGTGTTAGCGGAGGCACAGATACGCAGTATTTT.

V usage is TRBV27 and J usage is TRBJ2-3; 13 positions match TRBD2. Germline V CDR1 and CDR2: MNHEY, SMNVEV (reference sequence). V shed 6 bases and J 4 bases; nucleotides not matched to a gene: 1. This CDR3 contains 14 residues. The CDR3 bases are TGTGCCAGCAGACTAGCGGGAGGGGCAGATACGCAGTATTTT. Translating it yields CASRLAGGADTQYF.

The chain's CDR3 is CASSESQVNQPQHF. Here the CDR3 DNA reads TGCGCCAGCAGTGAGTCACAGGTCAATCAGCCCCAGCATTTT. V and J are TRBV10-2 and TRBJ1-5; TRBD1 is a possible D gene (5 bases). The germline V and J ends were trimmed by 0 bases and 3 bases, with 6 bases remaining between them. The length of the CDR3 is 14 residues. CDR1 is WSHSY, CDR2 SAAADI, per germline.

The genes are TRBV7-2 and TRBJ2-7; 10 bases fit TRBD2. CDR1 SGHTA and CDR2 FQGNSA come from the germline V gene. The trim removed 0 bases at V and 5 bases at J, leaving 4 bases unmatched. The CDR3 is 15 residues long. CDR3 DNA sequence: TGTGCCAGCAGCTTAGCGCTAGCGGGAGTGGACGAGCAGTACTTC. It yields the protein CASSLALAGVDEQYF.

This clone has just one count. J is TRBJ1-1 and V is TRBV27; D is possibly TRBD1 (5 bases). This CDR3 contains 13 residues. CDR1 and CDR2 (germline): MNHEY, SMNVEV (reference sequence). Trimming took 3 bases from V and 4 from J, leaving 9 bases between them. This chain's CDR3 is CASSLWRGTEAFF. The CDR3 DNA sequence: TGTGCCAGCAGTTTGTGGAGGGGCACTGAAGCTTTCTTT.

The chain links TRBV5-8 to TRBJ2-7; possible D gene TRBD1, 6 bases. Trimming removed 4 bases at V and 3 bases at J, with 14 bases between. CDR3 size: 14 residues. CDR1 and CDR2 (germline): SGHTS, YDEGEE. The CDR3 nucleotides read TGTGCCAGCAGCCCGGTACCGACAGGCTACGAGCAGTACTTC. As protein: CASSPVPTGYEQYF.

The DNA of the CDR3 is TGTGCCAGCAGTGAATTGGTTGGGGCCAACGTCCTGACTTTC. Translating gives CASSELVGANVLTF. This rearrangement joins TRBV25-1 to TRBJ2-6; D is unresolved. CDR3 length: 14 amino acids. Between the trimmed V and J ends, which lost 1 base and 3 bases, there was a span of 4 bases. Germline lookup yields CDR1 MGHDK and CDR2 SYGVNS.

This clone was recorded only once. V and J are TRBV28 and TRBJ1-5; unclear D gene. V lost 7 bases, J lost 0 bases, and 10 bases lay in between. Germline loops: CDR1 MDHEN, CDR2 SYDVKM. This CDR3 has 14 residues. In DNA form, the CDR3 reads TGTGCCAGCAAATCCCCCAATAGCAATCAGCCCCAGCATTTT. Protein sequence: CASKSPNSNQPQHF.

This chain uses TRBV7-2 with TRBJ2-7; D gene ambiguous. Germline lookup yields CDR1 SGHTA and CDR2 FQGNSA. This CDR3 region has 18 residues. Trimming pared 5 bases from V and 1 base from J, leaving 24 bases between. CDR3 in amino acids: CASSHVMDLWASSYEQYF. CDR3 DNA sequence: TGTGCCAGCAGCCATGTGATGGACCTATGGGCGTCGTCCTACGAGCAGTACTTC.

The chain uses TRBV5-5 and TRBJ1-5; 9 bases fit TRBD1. Germline values: CDR1 SGHKS, CDR2 YYEKEE (reference sequence). There are 14 residues in the CDR3. J was trimmed by 9 bases and V by 0 bases; bases with no gene match: 4. The CDR3 region has the DNA TGTGCCAGCAGCTTGGGGGACAGGGTGTGGCCCCAGCATTTT. This gives the protein CASSLGDRVWPQHF.

The gene calls are TRBV27 and TRBJ2-3; 7 nucleotides match TRBD2. CDR1 is MNHEY, CDR2 SMNVEV, per germline (reference sequence). The junction had 18 bases not matched to a gene; V was cut back by 7 bases and J by 14 bases. The CDR3 is 14 amino acids. CDR3 residues: CASTVGLLAADVYF. CDR3 nucleotide sequence: TGTGCCAGCACCGTGGGACTCCTAGCGGCGGATGTGTATTTT.

The chain is built from TRBV5-4 and TRBJ2-2; 11 nucleotides match TRBD2. The V gene end was trimmed by 4 bases and the J gene end by 5 bases; junction bases not matched to a gene: 4. In germline, CDR1 is SGHNT, CDR2 YYREEE (reference sequence). The length of the CDR3 is 15 residues. CDR3 residues: CASSRTSGPTGELFF. The CDR3 coding sequence is TGTGCCAGCAGCCGGACTAGCGGGCCGACCGGGGAGCTGTTTTTT.

The chain joins TRBV6-5 to TRBJ2-7, with D possibly TRBD1 on 6 matching bases. Germline values: CDR1 MNHEY, CDR2 SVGAGI. Trimming pared 2 bases from V and 5 bases from J, leaving 10 bases between. This CDR3 comprises 13 residues. This CDR3 is CASSYPDSNEQYF. The CDR3 coding sequence is TGTGCCAGCAGTTACCCGGACAGTAACGAGCAGTACTTC.

The chain has TRBV11-2 and TRBJ2-7, with 7 bases that match TRBD1. The CDR3 covers 17 residues. V lost 0 bases to trimming and J lost 0 bases; unmatched junction nucleotides: 8. Germline CDR1 and CDR2: SGHAT and FQNNGV. For the CDR3, the DNA is TGTGCCAGCAGCTTAGATTCCTGGACAGGCCTCTCCTACGAGCAGTACTTC. Protein: CASSLDSWTGLSYEQYF.

The chain is built from TRBV6-5 and TRBJ1-4; D is perhaps TRBD1 (5 bases). This CDR3 comprises 16 residues. Trimming pared 4 bases from V and 0 bases from J, leaving 12 bases between. The germline gives CDR1 MNHEY, CDR2 SVGAGI. CDR3 region: CASSSYRRSTNEKLFF. DNA for the CDR3: TGTGCCAGCAGTTCTTACAGGAGATCAACTAATGAAAAACTGTTTTTT.

For this clone: The sample contains more than one DNA sequence encoding this CDR3. This chain connects TRBV30 to TRBJ2-7, with TRBD1 matching 9 bases. The J segment lost 1 base and the V segment lost 2 bases, leaving 3 bases of the junction unmatched. Per germline, CDR1 GTSNPN and CDR2 SVGIG (reference sequence). The CDR3 sequence is 14 residues long. CDR3 region: CAWSPGTGSYEQYF. The DNA of the CDR3 is TGTGCCTGGAGTCCTGGGACAGGGTCCTACGAGCAGTACTTC.